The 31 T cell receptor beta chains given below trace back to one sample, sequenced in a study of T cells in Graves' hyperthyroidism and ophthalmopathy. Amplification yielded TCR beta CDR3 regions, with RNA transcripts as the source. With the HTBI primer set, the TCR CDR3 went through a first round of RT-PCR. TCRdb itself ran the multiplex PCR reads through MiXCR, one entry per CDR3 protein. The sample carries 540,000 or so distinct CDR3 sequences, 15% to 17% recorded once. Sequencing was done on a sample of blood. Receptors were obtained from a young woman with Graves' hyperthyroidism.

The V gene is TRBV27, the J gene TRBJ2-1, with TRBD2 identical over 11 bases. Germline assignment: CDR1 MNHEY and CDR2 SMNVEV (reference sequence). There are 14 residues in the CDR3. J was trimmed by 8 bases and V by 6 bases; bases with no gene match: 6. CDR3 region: CASSQGLAGDEQFF. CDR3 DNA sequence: TGTGCCAGCAGCCAAGGACTAGCGGGCGATGAGCAGTTCTTC.

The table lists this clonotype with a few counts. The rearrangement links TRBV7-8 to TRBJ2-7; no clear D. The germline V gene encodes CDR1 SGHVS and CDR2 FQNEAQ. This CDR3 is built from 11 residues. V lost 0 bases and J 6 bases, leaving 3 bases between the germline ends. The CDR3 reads CASSLAVEQYF. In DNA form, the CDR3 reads TGTGCCAGCAGCTTAGCGGTCGAGCAGTACTTC.

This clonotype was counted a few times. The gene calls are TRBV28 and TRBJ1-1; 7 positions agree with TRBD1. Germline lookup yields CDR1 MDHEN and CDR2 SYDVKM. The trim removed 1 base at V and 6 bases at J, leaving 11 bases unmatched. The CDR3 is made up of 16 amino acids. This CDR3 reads CASSLFYDREGAEAFF. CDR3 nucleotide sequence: TGTGCCAGCAGTTTATTTTATGACAGGGAGGGCGCTGAAGCTTTCTTT. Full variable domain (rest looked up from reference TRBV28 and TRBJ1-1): DVKVTQSSRYLVKRTGEKVFLECVQDMDHENMFWYRQDPGLGLRLIYFSYDVKMKEKGDIPEGYSVSREKKERFSLILESASTNQTSMYLCASSLFYDREGAEAFFGQGTRLTVV.

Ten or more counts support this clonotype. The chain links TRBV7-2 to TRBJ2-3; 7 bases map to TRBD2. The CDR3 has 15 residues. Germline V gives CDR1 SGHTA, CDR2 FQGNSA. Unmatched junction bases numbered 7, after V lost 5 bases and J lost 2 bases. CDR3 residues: CASSLTSLPTDTQYF. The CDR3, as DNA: TGTGCCAGCAGCCTGACTAGCCTACCCACAGATACGCAGTATTTT. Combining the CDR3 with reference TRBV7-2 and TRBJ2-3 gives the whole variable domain GAGVSQSPSNKVTEKGKDVELRCDPISGHTALYWYRQSLGQGLEFLIYFQGNSAPDKSGLPSDRFSAERTGGSVSTLTIQRTQQEDSAVYLCASSLTSLPTDTQYFGPGTRLTVL.

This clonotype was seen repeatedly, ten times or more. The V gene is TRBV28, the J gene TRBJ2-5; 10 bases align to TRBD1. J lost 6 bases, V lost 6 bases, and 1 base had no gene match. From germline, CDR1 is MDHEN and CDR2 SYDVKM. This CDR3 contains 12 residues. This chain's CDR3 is CASRGQGKTQYF. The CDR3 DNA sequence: TGTGCCAGCAGGGGACAGGGGAAGACCCAGTACTTC.

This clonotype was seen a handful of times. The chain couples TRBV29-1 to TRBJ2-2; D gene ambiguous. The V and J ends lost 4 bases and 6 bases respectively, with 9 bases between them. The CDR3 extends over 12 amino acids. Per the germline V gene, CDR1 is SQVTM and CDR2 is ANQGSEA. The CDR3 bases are TGCAGCGTTGGCTGGCGCGCCGGGGAGCTGTTTTTT. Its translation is CSVGWRAGELFF.

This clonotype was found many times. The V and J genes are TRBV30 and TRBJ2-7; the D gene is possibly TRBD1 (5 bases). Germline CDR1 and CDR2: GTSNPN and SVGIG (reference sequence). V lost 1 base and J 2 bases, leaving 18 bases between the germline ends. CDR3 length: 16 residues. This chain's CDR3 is CAWSDARVRTTYEQYF. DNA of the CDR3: TGTGCCTGGAGTGATGCCAGGGTCCGTACTACCTACGAGCAGTACTTC.

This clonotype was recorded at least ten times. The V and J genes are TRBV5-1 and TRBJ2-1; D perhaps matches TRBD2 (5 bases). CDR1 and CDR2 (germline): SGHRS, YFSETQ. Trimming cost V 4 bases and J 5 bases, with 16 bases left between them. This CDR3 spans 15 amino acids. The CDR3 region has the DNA TGCGCCAGCAGCCAGCCGGAGGTACCGAACAATGAGCAGTTCTTC. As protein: CASSQPEVPNNEQFF.

Here the CDR3 reads CASSIGASGAYEQYF. CDR3 DNA: TGTGCCAGTAGTATCGGGGCTAGCGGAGCCTACGAGCAGTACTTC. The J gene is TRBJ2-7, the V gene TRBV19, with 7 bases identical to TRBD2. There are 15 residues in the CDR3. CDR1 and CDR2 (germline): LNHDA, SQIVND (reference sequence). V lost 3 bases to trimming and J lost 2 bases; unmatched junction nucleotides: 7.

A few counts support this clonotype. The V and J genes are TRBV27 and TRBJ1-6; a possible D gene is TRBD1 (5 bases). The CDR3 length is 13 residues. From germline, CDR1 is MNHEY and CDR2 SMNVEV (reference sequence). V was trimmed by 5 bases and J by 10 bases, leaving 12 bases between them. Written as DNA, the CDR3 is TGTGCCAGCAGTCCGCCGGGGGTCTCACCCCTCCACTTT. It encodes CASSPPGVSPLHF.

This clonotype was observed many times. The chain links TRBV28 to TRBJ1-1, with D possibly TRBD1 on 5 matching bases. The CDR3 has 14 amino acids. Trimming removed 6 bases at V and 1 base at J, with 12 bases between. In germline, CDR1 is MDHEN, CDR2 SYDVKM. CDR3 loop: CASRMTEGNTEAFF. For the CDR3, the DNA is TGTGCCAGCAGGATGACAGAGGGGAACACTGAAGCTTTCTTT.

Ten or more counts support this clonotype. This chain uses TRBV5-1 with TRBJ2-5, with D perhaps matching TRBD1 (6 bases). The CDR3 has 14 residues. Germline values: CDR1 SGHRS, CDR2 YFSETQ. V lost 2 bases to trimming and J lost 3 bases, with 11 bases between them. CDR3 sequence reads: CASSFPDSEETQYF. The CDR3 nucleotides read TGCGCCAGCAGCTTCCCGGACAGCGAAGAGACCCAGTACTTC.

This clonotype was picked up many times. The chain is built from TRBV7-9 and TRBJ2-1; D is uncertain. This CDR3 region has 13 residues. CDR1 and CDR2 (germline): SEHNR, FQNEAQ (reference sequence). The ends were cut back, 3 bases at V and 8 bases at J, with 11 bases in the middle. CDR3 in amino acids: CASSFWDRDEQFF. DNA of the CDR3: TGTGCCAGCAGCTTCTGGGATCGGGATGAGCAGTTCTTC.

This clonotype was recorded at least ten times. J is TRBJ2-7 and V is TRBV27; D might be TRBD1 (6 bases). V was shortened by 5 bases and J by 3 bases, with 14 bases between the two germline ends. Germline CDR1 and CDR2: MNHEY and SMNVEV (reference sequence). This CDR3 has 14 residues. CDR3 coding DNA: TGTGCCAGCAGTCATCCGGGACAATACTACGAGCAGTACTTC. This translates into CASSHPGQYYEQYF.

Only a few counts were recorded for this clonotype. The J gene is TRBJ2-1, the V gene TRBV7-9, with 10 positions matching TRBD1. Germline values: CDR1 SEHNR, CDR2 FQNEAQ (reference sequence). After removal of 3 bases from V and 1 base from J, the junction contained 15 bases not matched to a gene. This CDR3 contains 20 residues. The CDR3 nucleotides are TGTGCCAGCAGCTTTTCCGGACAGGGGGGTGGCGGAACGTCCTACAATGAGCAGTTCTTC. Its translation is CASSFSGQGGGGTSYNEQFF.

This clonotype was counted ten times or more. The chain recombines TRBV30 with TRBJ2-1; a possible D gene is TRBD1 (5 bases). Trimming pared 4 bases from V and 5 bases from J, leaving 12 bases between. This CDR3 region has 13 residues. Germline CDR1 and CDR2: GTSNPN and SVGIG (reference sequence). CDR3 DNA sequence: TGTGCCTGGATGGGCTTCAGGGACAATGAGCAGTTCTTC. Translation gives CAWMGFRDNEQFF.

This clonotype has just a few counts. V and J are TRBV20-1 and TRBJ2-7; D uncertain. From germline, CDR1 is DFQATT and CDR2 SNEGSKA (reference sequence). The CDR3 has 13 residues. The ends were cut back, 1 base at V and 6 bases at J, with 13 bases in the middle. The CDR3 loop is CSARVPGRSEQYF. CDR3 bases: TGCAGTGCTAGAGTCCCGGGTAGGAGCGAGCAGTACTTC.

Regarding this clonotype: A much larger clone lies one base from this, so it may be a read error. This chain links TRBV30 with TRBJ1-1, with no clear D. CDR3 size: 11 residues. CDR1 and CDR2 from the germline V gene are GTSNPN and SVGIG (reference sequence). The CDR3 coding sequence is TGTGCCTGGACGGCGAACACTGAAGCTCTCTTT. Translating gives CAWTANTEALF.

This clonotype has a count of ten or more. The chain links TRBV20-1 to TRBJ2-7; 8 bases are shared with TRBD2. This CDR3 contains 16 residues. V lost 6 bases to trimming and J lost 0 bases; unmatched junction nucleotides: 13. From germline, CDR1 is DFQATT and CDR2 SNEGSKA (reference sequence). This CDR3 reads CSAAWASGLSSYEQYF. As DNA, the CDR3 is TGCAGTGCAGCGTGGGCTAGCGGGCTTAGCTCCTACGAGCAGTACTTC.

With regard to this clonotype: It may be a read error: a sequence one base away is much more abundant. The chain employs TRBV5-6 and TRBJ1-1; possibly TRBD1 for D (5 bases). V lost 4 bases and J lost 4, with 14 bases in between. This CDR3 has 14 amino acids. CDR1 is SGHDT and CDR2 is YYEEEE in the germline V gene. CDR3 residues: CASSVGRGATEAFF. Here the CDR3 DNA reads TGTGCCAGCAGCGTGGGCCGCGGGGCCACTGAAGCTTTCTTT.

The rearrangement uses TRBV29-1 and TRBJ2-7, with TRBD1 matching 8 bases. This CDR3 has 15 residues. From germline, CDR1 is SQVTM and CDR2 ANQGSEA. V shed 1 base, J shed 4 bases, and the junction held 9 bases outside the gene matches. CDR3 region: CSVEAPTGVEYEQYF. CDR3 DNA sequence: TGCAGCGTTGAAGCTCCGACAGGGGTCGAATACGAGCAGTACTTC.

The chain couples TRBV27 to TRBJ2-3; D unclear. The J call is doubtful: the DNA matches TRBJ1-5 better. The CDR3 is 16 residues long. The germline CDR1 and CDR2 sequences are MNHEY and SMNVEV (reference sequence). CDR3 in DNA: TGTGCCAGCAGTCCCCCGGGTTTCTACCGCACAGATACGCAGCATTTT. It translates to CASSPPGFYRTDTQHF.

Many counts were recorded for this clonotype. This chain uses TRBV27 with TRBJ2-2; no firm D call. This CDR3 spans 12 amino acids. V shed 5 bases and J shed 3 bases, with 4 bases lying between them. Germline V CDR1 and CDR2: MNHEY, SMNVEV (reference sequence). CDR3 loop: CASSGDTGELFF. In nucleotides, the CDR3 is TGTGCCAGCAGTGGGGACACCGGGGAGCTGTTTTTT.

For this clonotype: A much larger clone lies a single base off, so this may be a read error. The chain's CDR3 is CSATPQGKPQHF. The CDR3 nucleotides are TGCAGTGCTACACCACAGGGGAAGCCCCAGCATTTT. The rearrangement uses TRBV20-1 and TRBJ1-5; 7 positions match TRBD1. The CDR3 spans 12 residues. Germline V gene lookup returns CDR1 DFQATT and CDR2 SNEGSKA (reference sequence). V was pared by 4 bases and J by 8 bases, with 5 bases of the junction left unmatched.

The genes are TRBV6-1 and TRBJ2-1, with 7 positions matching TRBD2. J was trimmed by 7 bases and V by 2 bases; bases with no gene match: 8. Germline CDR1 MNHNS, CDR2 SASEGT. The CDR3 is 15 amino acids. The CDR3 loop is CASSEREGWGNEQFF. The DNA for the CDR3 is TGTGCCAGCAGTGAAAGGGAGGGCTGGGGAAATGAGCAGTTCTTC.

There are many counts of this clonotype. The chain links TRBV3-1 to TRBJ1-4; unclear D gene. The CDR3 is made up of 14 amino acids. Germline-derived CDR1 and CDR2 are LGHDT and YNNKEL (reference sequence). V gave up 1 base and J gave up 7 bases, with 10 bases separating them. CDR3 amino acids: CASSQVGIFEKLFF. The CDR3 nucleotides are TGTGCCAGCAGCCAAGTTGGGATATTTGAAAAACTGTTTTTT.

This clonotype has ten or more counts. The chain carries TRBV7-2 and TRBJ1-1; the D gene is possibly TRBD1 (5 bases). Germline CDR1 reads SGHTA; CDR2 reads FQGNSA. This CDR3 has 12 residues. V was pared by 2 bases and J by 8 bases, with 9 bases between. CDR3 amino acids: CASSLIPGEAFF. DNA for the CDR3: TGTGCCAGCAGCTTAATTCCAGGGGAAGCTTTCTTT.

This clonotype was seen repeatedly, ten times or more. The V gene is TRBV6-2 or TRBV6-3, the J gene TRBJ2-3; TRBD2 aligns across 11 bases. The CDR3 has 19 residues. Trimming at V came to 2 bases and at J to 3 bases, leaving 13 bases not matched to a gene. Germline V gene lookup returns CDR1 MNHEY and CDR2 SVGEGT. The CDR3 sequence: CASSYPRRGASGRTDTQYF. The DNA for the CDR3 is TGTGCCAGCAGTTACCCTCGGAGGGGGGCTAGCGGGAGGACAGATACGCAGTATTTT.

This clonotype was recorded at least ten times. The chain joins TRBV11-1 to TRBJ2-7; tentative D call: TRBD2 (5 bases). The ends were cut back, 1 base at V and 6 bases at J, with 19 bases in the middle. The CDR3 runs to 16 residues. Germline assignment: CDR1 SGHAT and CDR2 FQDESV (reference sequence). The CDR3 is CASSLGTGTGKGEQYF. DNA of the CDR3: TGTGCCAGCAGCTTAGGTACGGGCACGGGGAAGGGCGAGCAGTACTTC.

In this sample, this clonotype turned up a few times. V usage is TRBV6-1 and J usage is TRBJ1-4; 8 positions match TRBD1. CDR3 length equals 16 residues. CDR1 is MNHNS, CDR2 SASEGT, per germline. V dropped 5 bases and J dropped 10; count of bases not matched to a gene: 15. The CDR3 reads CASSRGAPQGAGKLFF. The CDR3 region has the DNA TGTGCCAGCAGTCGGGGAGCTCCTCAGGGGGCTGGAAAACTGTTTTTT.

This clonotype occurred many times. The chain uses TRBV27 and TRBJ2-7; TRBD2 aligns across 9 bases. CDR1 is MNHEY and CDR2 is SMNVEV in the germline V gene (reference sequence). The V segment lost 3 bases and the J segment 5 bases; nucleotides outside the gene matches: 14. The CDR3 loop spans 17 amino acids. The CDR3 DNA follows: TGTGCCAGCAGTTTCAGGAGGCTAGCGGGACACTTGGACGAGCAGTACTTC. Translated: CASSFRRLAGHLDEQYF.